The subject of this entry is one TCR beta chain. These data are taken from a study of blood T cell repertoires in COVID-19. Looking at the study overall: Sites across the United States, Italy and Spain contributed samples from acute and convalescent COVID-19. T cells, B-cell-depleted T cells, or PBMCs provided the cDNA or gDNA that served as material.

The repertoire was sequenced with immunoSEQ multiplex PCR; TCRdb's copy has only in-frame clones and lacks some. Among 250,000 to 300,000 clones listed, more than 65% were seen once. The specimen was PBMCs or T cells enriched from blood (not recorded which). The clonotype was recovered from a middle-aged man who had recovered from COVID-19.

The DNA of the CDR3 is TGTGCCAGCAGCCGACAGGGGGAAACGGGGATATATGGCTACACCTTC. This sequence encodes CASSRQGETGIYGYTF. The chain uses TRBV27 and TRBJ1-2; 9 bases are shared with TRBD1. CDR3 size: 16 residues. V lost 6 bases and J lost 5; bases outside the gene matches: 13. Per germline, CDR1 MNHEY and CDR2 SMNVEV (reference sequence).